This T cell receptor beta chain was documented in a study of identical twins. Study-wide points: Invariant MAIT and iNKT cells are populations that could partly confound zero-insertion analyses. Conclusions leaned on cross-sectional statistical analysis and did not track the same donors over time. Fewer insertions were carried by abundant cord blood beta clonotypes, but none was seen in memory repertoires.

One entry per CDR3 protein results from TCRdb running MiXCR on the 5' RACE reads. The data hold 1.5 million or so distinct CDR3 sequences, with around 33% observed a single time. This clonotype was seen many times. Its matching antigen is unknown. The sample consisted of cord blood. The source of this sequence is a newborn girl in good health.

The CDR3: CASSPPTDTDTQYF. The CDR3 DNA reads TGTGCCAGCAGCCCACCCACGGACACAGATACGCAGTATTTT. The J gene is TRBJ2-3, the V gene TRBV11-2; D is uncertain. V was clipped by 5 bases and J by 2 bases, with 11 bases between them. CDR3 size: 14 residues. Germline V gives CDR1 SGHAT, CDR2 FQNNGV.